The 8 T cell receptor beta chains below come from one sample, sequenced in a study of shared clonotypes between healthy human individuals. Assay used: immunoSEQ multiplex PCR; TCRdb lists only in-frame clones, some missing. This sample carries about 640,000 clones, approximately 79% of them seen once, and the ten largest clones take under 2%. Source material: memory CD4+ T cells sorted from blood. Noted subset: CD45RA-negative fraction. Source of these receptors: a woman aged 25 to 45 in good health.

The chain links TRBV5-1 to TRBJ1-3; D perhaps matches TRBD1 (5 bases). Trimming left V 0 bases short and J 4 bases short, with 11 bases between. Looked up from germline, CDR1 is SGHRS and CDR2 is YFSETQ. The CDR3 spans 15 residues. For the CDR3, the DNA is TGCGCCAGCAGCTTGGAAGGGGTTCCCGGAAACACCATATATTTT. It translates to CASSLEGVPGNTIYF.

This chain uses TRBV6-1 with TRBJ1-2; TRBD1 might be the D (6 bases). V lost 5 bases and J lost 0, with 10 bases in between. Looked up from germline, CDR1 is MNHNS and CDR2 is SASEGT. The CDR3 contains 14 residues. CDR3 sequence reads: CASSQGTTNYGYTF. CDR3 nucleotide sequence: TGTGCCAGCAGTCAGGGGACTACTAACTATGGCTACACCTTC.

This chain uses TRBV28 with TRBJ1-1; perhaps TRBD1 as D (6 bases). Looked up from germline, CDR1 is MDHEN and CDR2 is SYDVKM. There are 12 residues in the CDR3. Trimming took off 6 bases at V and 5 bases at J, with 10 bases between the two ends. CDR3 loop: CASRRDRTEAFF. Written as DNA, the CDR3 is TGTGCCAGCAGACGAGACAGGACTGAAGCTTTCTTT.

The chain recombines TRBV29-1 with TRBJ2-5; 10 bases align to TRBD1. There are 14 residues in the CDR3. V trimming: 6 bases; J trimming: 5 bases; junction bases outside the gene matches: 9. From germline, CDR1 is SQVTM and CDR2 ANQGSEA. As DNA, the CDR3 is TGCAGCGTACCGGGACAGGGGTTTGCGGAGACCCAGTACTTC. Translation: CSVPGQGFAETQYF.

The chain recombines TRBV27 with TRBJ1-1; possibly TRBD1 for D (6 bases). Germline CDR1 and CDR2: MNHEY and SMNVEV (reference sequence). V lost 3 bases to trimming and J lost 3 bases, with 11 bases between them. The CDR3 runs 14 residues. The CDR3 region is CASSFRPGDTEAFF. The CDR3 nucleotides read TGTGCCAGCAGTTTCCGCCCAGGGGACACTGAAGCTTTCTTT.

The chain is built from TRBV5-1 and TRBJ2-7; TRBD2 matches at 9 bases. The CDR3 consists of 15 residues. In germline, CDR1 is SGHRS, CDR2 YFSETQ. Trimming at V came to 0 bases and at J to 3 bases, leaving 4 bases not matched to a gene. DNA of the CDR3: TGCGCCAGCAGCTTGGAACCACTAGCGGGCTACGAGCAGTACTTC. This translates into CASSLEPLAGYEQYF.

The rearrangement links TRBV6-5 to TRBJ2-1; TRBD1 aligns across 8 bases. The CDR3 sequence is 13 residues long. Germline V gives CDR1 MNHEY, CDR2 SVGAGI. V lost 4 bases and J lost 13; bases outside the gene matches: 9. CDR3 DNA: TGTGCCAGCAGTTTTACAGTGGACAGGGACCAGTTCTTC. It encodes CASSFTVDRDQFF.

J is TRBJ1-2 and V is TRBV12-5, with TRBD1 matching 12 bases. Germline CDR1 reads LGHNT; CDR2 reads FRNRAP. The CDR3 has 17 residues. V shed 0 bases and J 5 bases; nucleotides not matched to a gene: 7. CDR3 in amino acids: CASGLVPGTGGGYGYTF. DNA for the CDR3: TGTGCTAGTGGTTTGGTCCCCGGGACAGGGGGCGGATATGGCTACACCTTC.